Shown below are 13 T cell receptor beta chains from a single sample sequenced in a study of shared clonotypes between healthy human individuals. Some clones are missing from TCRdb's copy, which holds only in-frame ones; the method was immunoSEQ multiplex PCR. This table has around 2,000,000 clones, approximately 95% appearing once. Cells designated naive CD8 were CD45RO-negative and were positively selected for CCR7, with terminally differentiated effector memory CD45RA+ cells excluded. Sample: naive CD8+ T cells sorted from blood. The origin of the receptors is a man younger than 35 in good health.

CDR3 sequence: CASSWGTGSYEQYF. CDR3 nucleotide sequence: TGTGCCAGCAGTTGGGGGACAGGCTCCTACGAGCAGTACTTC. The chain is built from TRBV6-6 and TRBJ2-7, with 8 positions matching TRBD1. Looked up from germline, CDR1 is MNHNY and CDR2 is SVGAGI (reference sequence). V shed 4 bases, J shed 0 bases, and the junction held 2 bases outside the gene matches. The CDR3 is made up of 14 amino acids.

The chain employs TRBV7-2 and TRBJ2-7; D is unclear. Trimming stripped 1 base from V and 6 bases from J, with 7 bases between. The germline CDR1 and CDR2 sequences are SGHTA and FQGNSA. This CDR3 region has 12 residues. As DNA, the CDR3 is TGTGCCAGCAGCTTAGACAGTTTCGAGCAGTACTTC. Translating gives CASSLDSFEQYF.

DNA of the CDR3: TGTGCCAGCAGCTTGGGTAGCGGGGGAGACATTCAGTACTTC. Translating gives CASSLGSGGDIQYF. The V gene is TRBV5-6, the J gene TRBJ2-4; TRBD2 aligns across 9 bases. CDR1 SGHDT and CDR2 YYEEEE come from the germline V gene. CDR3 length: 14 amino acids. After removal of 0 bases from V and 8 bases from J, the junction contained 3 bases not matched to a gene.

This chain uses TRBV29-1 with TRBJ2-2, with D perhaps TRBD1 (6 bases). Germline-derived CDR1 and CDR2 are SQVTM and ANQGSEA. Trimming pared 5 bases from V and 5 bases from J, leaving 21 bases between. CDR3 length: 16 amino acids. The CDR3 loop reads CSVQGRGTRGTGELFF. In DNA form, the CDR3 reads TGCAGCGTTCAGGGCAGGGGTACCCGAGGGACCGGGGAGCTGTTTTTT.

A remark on this clone: In the same sample, other DNA sequences code for this CDR3. The rearrangement links TRBV4-1 to TRBJ2-7; D remains unclear. Trimming removed 1 base from V and 2 bases from J, with 6 bases in between. CDR1 and CDR2 from the germline V gene are MGHRA and YSYEKL. The CDR3 is 13 amino acids. CDR3 region: CASSQGWAYEQYF. The CDR3 DNA follows: TGCGCCAGCAGCCAAGGATGGGCCTACGAGCAGTACTTC.

The chain carries TRBV5-6 and TRBJ1-1; the D is unclear. The CDR3 is made up of 13 amino acids. CDR1 SGHDT and CDR2 YYEEEE come from the germline V gene. V was shortened by 5 bases and J by 10 bases, with 18 bases between the two germline ends. DNA of the CDR3: TGTGCCAGCAGTCTAGCCGGGGTCTTGGGAGCTTTCTTT. It encodes CASSLAGVLGAFF.

The J gene is TRBJ1-1, the V gene TRBV7-9; the D gene is possibly TRBD1 (5 bases). CDR3 length: 17 residues. Germline lookup yields CDR1 SEHNR and CDR2 FQNEAQ (reference sequence). The V end lost 2 bases, the J end lost 0 bases, and 16 bases lay between the germline ends. CDR3 sequence: CASSLLQGGFMNTEAFF. The CDR3 DNA is TGTGCCAGCAGCTTACTTCAGGGAGGGTTCATGAACACTGAAGCTTTCTTT.

The V gene is TRBV6-5, the J gene TRBJ2-5; D possibly corresponds to TRBD2 (5 bases). V lost 2 bases and J 1 base, leaving 8 bases between the germline ends. The CDR3 covers 14 residues. Germline CDR1 reads MNHEY; CDR2 reads SVGAGI. CDR3 loop: CASSYTEAQETQYF. The CDR3 region has the DNA TGTGCCAGCAGTTACACGGAGGCCCAAGAGACCCAGTACTTC.

The CDR3 spells CASSVSGVGRNTIYF. CDR3 DNA: TGTGCCAGCAGCGTATCGGGGGTGGGTCGAAACACCATATATTTT. The chain carries TRBV9 and TRBJ1-3; weak D call: TRBD1 (5 bases). V was clipped by 1 base and J by 5 bases, with 13 bases between them. The CDR3 consists of 15 residues. Germline V gene lookup returns CDR1 SGDLS and CDR2 YYNGEE. Variable domain in full (rest from reference TRBV9 and TRBJ1-3): DSGVTQTPKHLITATGQRVTLRCSPRSGDLSVYWYQQSLDQGLQFLIQYYNGEERAKGNILERFSAQQFPDLHSELNLSSLELGDSALYFCASSVSGVGRNTIYFGEGSWLTVV.

The gene calls are TRBV19 and TRBJ2-3; a possible D gene is TRBD1 (6 bases). The CDR3 contains 14 residues. Trimming pared 3 bases from V and 4 bases from J, leaving 11 bases between. Germline lookup yields CDR1 LNHDA and CDR2 SQIVND (reference sequence). The CDR3 DNA is TGTGCCAGTAGTATTTCGCCAGGGGCAGATACGCAGTATTTT. It codes for CASSISPGADTQYF. Looking up the rest from reference TRBV19 and TRBJ2-3 gives the full variable domain: DGGITQSPKYLFRKEGQNVTLSCEQNLNHDAMYWYRQDPGQGLRLIYYSQIVNDFQKGDIAEGYSVSREKKESFPLTVTSAQKNPTAFYLCASSISPGADTQYFGPGTRLTVL.

This clone was seen only once. The chain has TRBV4-1 and TRBJ2-2; perhaps TRBD1 as D (5 bases). Germline assignment: CDR1 MGHRA and CDR2 YSYEKL. This CDR3 contains 17 residues. Trimming pared 0 bases from V and 3 bases from J, leaving 14 bases between. The DNA of the CDR3 is TGCGCCAGCAGCCAAGATAGGGGCAGGTGGGACACCGGGGAGCTGTTTTTT. Amino acids: CASSQDRGRWDTGELFF.

This clone was seen once. This chain connects TRBV5-6 to TRBJ1-2; D gene unclear. Trimming stripped 4 bases from V and 2 bases from J, with 9 bases between. This CDR3 is 13 amino acids long. CDR1 is SGHDT and CDR2 is YYEEEE in the germline V gene. The CDR3 loop reads CASSPFENYGYTF. The CDR3 DNA reads as TGTGCCAGCAGCCCATTCGAAAACTATGGCTACACCTTC.

The genes are TRBV7-9 and TRBJ1-4, with 8 bases matching TRBD1. Germline V gene data show CDR1 as SEHNR and CDR2 as FQNEAQ (reference sequence). V was clipped by 3 bases and J by 12 bases; unmatched bases: 3. The CDR3 consists of 12 residues. The CDR3 loop reads CASSFGQGELFF. In nucleotides, the CDR3 is TGTGCCAGCAGCTTCGGACAGGGAGAACTGTTTTTT.